This TCR beta chain comes out of a study of T-cell memory formation after mild COVID-19. Study details: Across donors, TCR clusters were largely donor specific. Points from the study as a whole: A second wave expanding day 15 to 37 was CD4+-biased; contracting clones were balanced. Cross-reactive memory seemingly joined, as some responding clones were found in pre-infection memory.

Using constant-segment primers, 5'RACE produced TCR alpha and TCR beta cDNA libraries carrying sample barcodes and UMIs. TCRdb called the 5' RACE reads again in MiXCR, with one record for every CDR3 protein. In the table there are hundreds of thousands of distinct CDR3 sequences, 17% of which are singletons. This clonotype occurred a few times. Its target is not known. The germline V and J ends were trimmed by 6 bases and 0 bases, with 12 bases remaining between them. Germline CDR1 reads SEHNR; CDR2 reads FQNEAQ (reference sequence). This CDR3 is 15 amino acids long. This clonotype was obtained from an adult woman who had mild COVID-19 (a few samples of this study predate the infection). Cell type and time point are not known. The V and J genes are TRBV7-9 and TRBJ1-3; D remains ambiguous. The sequencing sample was made of PBMCs or a T cell subset sorted from them (not recorded which). CDR3: CASSTTRSSGNTIYF. The DNA of the CDR3 is TGTGCCAGCAGTACTACCAGGAGCTCTGGAAACACCATATATTTT.